Detailed here is one T cell receptor (beta chain). The data were taken from a study of OX40 agonist ivuxolimab in advanced cancers. Overall study context: The group had a mean age of around 60 years, ranged from 23 to 79, and was around 82% male.

Profiled with immunoSEQ multiplex PCR; TCRdb holds only in-frame clones, not every one. Among some 70,000 clones listed, approximately 90% were seen once. Anyone with autoimmune disease history or systemic immunosuppression was excluded. Per germline, CDR1 MNHEY and CDR2 SMNVEV (reference sequence). Unmatched junction bases numbered 8, after V lost 5 bases and J lost 2 bases. CDR3 length equals 15 residues. This material consisted of CD4+ or CD8+ T cells sorted from blood, taken in a trial of the OX40 agonist ivuxolimab. The source is an adult with an advanced solid tumor such as melanoma, head and neck, liver or kidney cancer. The V and J genes are TRBV27 and TRBJ2-7; the match to TRBD1 covers 8 bases. CDR3 residues: CASSLEQGETYEQYF. CDR3 coding DNA: TGTGCCAGCAGTCTCGAACAGGGGGAGACCTACGAGCAGTACTTC.